This T cell receptor (beta chain) emerged from a study of T cells in localized non-small cell lung cancer. Regarding the study as a whole: Out of the top 100 tumor clones, a median roughly 58 were seen in adjacent lung. Increased T cell density in blood showed an association with longer overall survival.

Turning to this clone: Its antigen is not identified.

Libraries were prepared by immunoSEQ multiplex PCR; TCRdb keeps only in-frame clonotypes and omits some of them. The table has about 53,000 clones, 75% to 90% seen once; the top ten hold about 18%. This CDR3 comprises 15 residues. The V end lost 6 bases, the J end lost 4 bases, and 17 bases lay between the germline ends. Germline assignment: CDR1 SGHKS and CDR2 YYEKEE (reference sequence). Material: peripheral blood mononuclear cells, obtained before any cancer treatment. The V gene is TRBV5-5, the J gene TRBJ2-1; weak D call: TRBD2 (6 bases). The source is a man aged 35-69 years with stage III lung adenocarcinoma. In nucleotides, the CDR3 is TGTGCCAGCACCAGGACTGGGGAGGAGTACAATGAGCAGTTCTTC. Translation: CASTRTGEEYNEQFF.